This T cell receptor (beta chain) was identified in a study of blood T cell repertoires in COVID-19. About the research overall: Whether acute or convalescent, the COVID-19 samples came from the United States, Italy and Spain. PBMCs, B-cell-depleted T cells, or T cells provided the cDNA or gDNA that made up the material.

Original analysis: Scientists estimated how many nucleated cells there were by amplifying reference gene primers. Here immunoSEQ multiplex PCR was the method, and the copy in TCRdb shows in-frame clones only, minus some. Clonal size and the V and J genes are those of that table, whereas D and trimming came from the DNA. The sample lists 130,000 or so clones; around nine tenths were seen once. CDR3 length: 12 amino acids. Trimming shortened V by 5 bases and J by 2 bases, and 7 bases separated the two germline ends. Germline V CDR1 and CDR2: MNHNY, SVGAGI (reference sequence). Input material: peripheral blood. The chain links TRBV6-6 to TRBJ2-7; D unclear. This TCR was sampled from a man aged 50 to 60 with active or convalescent COVID-19. CDR3 loop: CASSRPTYEQYF. CDR3 sequence (DNA): TGTGCCAGCAGTCGACCAACCTACGAGCAGTACTTC.